This T cell receptor (beta chain) was captured in a study of cytomegalovirus exposure and HLA in healthy donors. The study, taken as a whole, reports: CMV serostatus was the only immune exposure information that was available. Roughly even sequencing depth across donors was the assumption behind the presence/absence analyses. A few chains tied to CMV proved CMV antigen-specific in vitro.

Worth noting for this clone: Antigen unknown.

Primers included in the PCR were 60 Vbeta and 13 Jbeta primers. Sequencing was performed with immunoSEQ multiplex PCR; in TCRdb, only in-frame clones are kept and a portion is missing. This sample contains some 72,000 clones. Trimming stripped 3 bases from V and 8 bases from J, with 16 bases between. Germline assignment: CDR1 MGHRA and CDR2 YSYEKL. The CDR3 has 14 amino acids. V and J are TRBV4-1 and TRBJ1-1; no clear D gene. Sequences were obtained from PBMCs. This TCR was recovered from a man aged 35 to 55 in good health and CMV-seronegative. CDR3 nucleotide sequence: TGCGCCAGCAGCCACGGAACACAGATGAGAGAAGCTTTCTTT. The encoded protein is CASSHGTQMREAFF.